This TCR beta chain stems from a study of cytomegalovirus exposure and HLA in healthy donors. Regarding the study as a whole: The study recorded 160 or so TCR beta chains that were cytomegalovirus-associated. Subsequent analysis of the roughly 120 validation repertoires found a tendency for first-cohort TCR clusters to co-occur. Generally TCR sequences proved uncommon, though certain public TCRs appeared in numerous donors.

Profiled with immunoSEQ multiplex PCR; TCRdb holds only in-frame clones, not every one. The table lists 55,000 to 70,000 clones, 85% to 90% of them singletons. This CDR3 spans 12 amino acids. Germline V CDR1 and CDR2: SGHTA, FQGNSA. V was pared by 5 bases and J by 10 bases, with 11 bases between. For this clone: Its antigen remains unknown.

The source is a woman aged 18-29 years in good health and CMV-seronegative. Sequences were obtained from PBMCs. J is TRBJ1-4 and V is TRBV7-2; no clear D. The CDR3 nucleotides read TGTGCCAGCAGCCCCTGGGAGGGAAAACTGTTTTTT. Translating it yields CASSPWEGKLFF.